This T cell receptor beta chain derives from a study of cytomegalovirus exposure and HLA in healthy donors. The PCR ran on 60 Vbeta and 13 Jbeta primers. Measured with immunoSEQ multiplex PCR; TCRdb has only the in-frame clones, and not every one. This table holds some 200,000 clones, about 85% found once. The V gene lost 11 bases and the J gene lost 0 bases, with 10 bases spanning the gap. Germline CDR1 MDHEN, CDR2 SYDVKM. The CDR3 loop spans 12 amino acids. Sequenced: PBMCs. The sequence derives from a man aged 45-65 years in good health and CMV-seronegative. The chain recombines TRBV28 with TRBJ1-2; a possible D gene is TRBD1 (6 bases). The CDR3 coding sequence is TGTGCCGGGGGCTCCACTAACTATGGCTACACCTTC. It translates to CAGGSTNYGYTF.